There are a few counts of the clone carrying this TCR beta chain. The data stem from a study of T-cell memory formation after mild COVID-19. A single record per CDR3 protein comes from TCRdb applying MiXCR to the 5' RACE reads. The data show some 180,000 distinct CDR3 sequences, 10% to 15% seen once. Germline V lookup: CDR1 MNHNY, CDR2 SVGAGI (reference sequence). The CDR3 sequence is 15 residues long. Trimming removed 8 bases from V and 7 bases from J, with 23 bases in between. Sequenced input: PBMCs or a T cell subset sorted from them (not recorded which). The genes are TRBV6-6 and TRBJ2-5, with D perhaps matching TRBD1 (7 bases). The sequence derives from a man between 18 and 35 years old who had mild COVID-19 (a few samples of this study predate the infection). Cell type and time point are not known. The CDR3, as DNA: TGTGCCAGCGCTCTAGGGGGGACAGAGCAGGGGACCCAGTACTTC. Its translation: CASALGGTEQGTQYF.